This T cell receptor (beta chain) was sequenced during a study of blood T cell repertoires in COVID-19. Study-wide context: Collection of acute and convalescent COVID-19 samples took place in the United States, Italy and Spain. Nucleic acid was either cDNA or gDNA, and it came from T cells, B-cell-depleted T cells, or PBMCs.

Germline V gene data show CDR1 as SEHNR and CDR2 as FQNEAQ (reference sequence). V gave up 4 bases and J gave up 2 bases; unmatched junction bases: 14. The CDR3 is 18 residues long. Original processing methods: Nucleated cell number was recorded as an estimate derived from reference gene primer amplification. This table comes from immunoSEQ multiplex PCR, and its TCRdb copy is limited to in-frame clones, with some not included. V and J calls plus clone size are reproduced from that table; the DNA served to infer D and trimming. The table records around 280,000 clones, about 90% of them present only once.

The chain uses TRBV7-9 and TRBJ2-3, with 8 bases aligning to TRBD2. Sequences were obtained from peripheral blood. The TCR sequence derives from a woman aged 30 to 39 who had recovered from COVID-19. In DNA, the CDR3 is TGTGCCAGCAGCTCGACAATAGCGGTTAGCGGGGACACAGATACGCAGTATTTT. It is translated as CASSSTIAVSGDTDTQYF.